Here is one T cell receptor beta chain with its context. The antigen is unknown. The data derive from a study of shared clonotypes between healthy human individuals. Turning to the study itself: For every donor, three CD4 naive, three CD4 memory, two CD8 naive and one CD8 memory plates were used. Study-wide results and limits: Sampling used blood alone; tissue repertoires probably differ. Around 5% was the fraction of naive CD4 clonotypes found shared across a few donors.

CD45RO-negative CD8 cells positively selected for CCR7 made up the naive population, which excluded terminally differentiated effector memory CD45RA+ cells. Only in-frame clones appear in the TCRdb table, and some are missing; sequencing was by immunoSEQ multiplex PCR. Of roughly 1,800,000 clones detected, 85% to 95% appear once; the ten largest clones hold less than 1.5%. The sequenced material came from naive CD8+ T cells sorted from blood. The receptor's source is a man between 18 and 29 years old in good health.

For the CDR3, the DNA is TGTGCCAGCAGTTTAGTTATTTCCTACGAGCAGTACTTC. Translation: CASSLVISYEQYF. The chain combines TRBV27 with TRBJ2-7; no definite D call. Trimming cost V 2 bases and J 1 base, with 6 bases left between them. In germline, CDR1 is MNHEY, CDR2 SMNVEV (reference sequence). The CDR3 extends over 13 amino acids.